The rows below give T cell receptor beta chains drawn from one sample of a study of blood T cells in healthy people across ages. One entry per CDR3 protein, called by TCRdb with MiXCR from the 5' RACE reads. This sample has 800,000 to 950,000 distinct CDR3 sequences, with about 28% found just once. This same sample was also part of a study on T cells of mothers and their children.

Sequencing was performed on blood. The receptors stem from a woman between 40 and 50 years old in good health. CDR3s include the opening cysteine and the closing phenylalanine or tryptophan. The order of the fields is V gene, D gene, clone size, J gene, CDR3 DNA, CDR3 protein. A D gene is named only where the DNA matches it firmly. Size is omitted from some rows. Given values are once, few, many or a class for expanded clones.

v_call: TRBV6-1
d_call: TRBD2
clone_size: -
j_call: TRBJ2-3
cdr3_nt: TGTGCCAGCAGTGAAGTTGGCGGGGGGGCCACAGATACGCAGTATTTT
cdr3_aa: CASSEVGGGATDTQYF

v_call: TRBV7-2
d_call: -
clone_size: -
j_call: TRBJ2-3
cdr3_nt: TGTGCCAGCAGCTCTCCTACCGGGGGCCCAGATACGCAGTATTTT
cdr3_aa: CASSSPTGGPDTQYF

v_call: TRBV20-1
d_call: TRBD1
clone_size: -
j_call: TRBJ1-6
cdr3_nt: TGCAGTGCTAGGGGACCCACAGGGGCGAATTCACCCCGCCACTTT
cdr3_aa: CSARGPTGANSPRHF

v_call: TRBV6-6
d_call: -
clone_size: -
j_call: TRBJ1-1
cdr3_nt: TGTGCCAGCAGTTACCGGTCAGGGGCGGTCACTGAAGCTTTCTTT
cdr3_aa: CASSYRSGAVTEAFF

v_call: TRBV7-2
d_call: -
clone_size: -
j_call: TRBJ1-5
cdr3_nt: TGTGCCAGCAGCTTTGGTTCAGTGAATCAGCCCCAGCATTTT
cdr3_aa: CASSFGSVNQPQHF

v_call: TRBV20-1
d_call: TRBD2
clone_size: -
j_call: TRBJ2-3
cdr3_nt: TGCAGTGCACCCGGACTAGTTGGCACAGATACGCAGTATTTT
cdr3_aa: CSAPGLVGTDTQYF

v_call: TRBV20-1
d_call: -
clone_size: -
j_call: TRBJ2-3
cdr3_nt: TGCAGTGCTAGAGGCGGAGGGGTGGGCACAGATACGCAGTATTTT
cdr3_aa: CSARGGGVGTDTQYF

v_call: TRBV7-2
d_call: TRBD2
clone_size: few
j_call: TRBJ2-7
cdr3_nt: TGTGCCAGCAGTTACGACCTAGCGGGGGGACGGGAGCAGTACTTC
cdr3_aa: CASSYDLAGGREQYF

v_call: TRBV6-2/TRBV6-3
d_call: TRBD2
clone_size: -
j_call: TRBJ2-1
cdr3_nt: TGTGCCAGCAGTTACCAAGCGGGGGGCCGTCAGTTCTTC
cdr3_aa: CASSYQAGGRQFF

v_call: TRBV6-5
d_call: -
clone_size: -
j_call: TRBJ2-6
cdr3_nt: TGTGCCAGCAGTTACGGGCGGGCCGTCCTCTCCCGGGCCAACGTCCTGACTTTC
cdr3_aa: CASSYGRAVLSRANVLTF

v_call: TRBV20-1
d_call: TRBD2
clone_size: few
j_call: TRBJ2-7
cdr3_nt: TGCAGTGCAAGAGCGGGGGGATCCCTCTACGAGCAGTACTTC
cdr3_aa: CSARAGGSLYEQYF

v_call: TRBV29-1
d_call: -
clone_size: -
j_call: TRBJ1-1
cdr3_nt: TGCAGCGCCTTGGGGGAGATGAACACTGAAGCTTTCTTT
cdr3_aa: CSALGEMNTEAFF

v_call: TRBV5-4
d_call: -
clone_size: few
j_call: TRBJ2-1
cdr3_nt: TGTGCCAGCAGCTTGGGTACCCAGAGCTCCTACAATGAGCAGTTCTTC
cdr3_aa: CASSLGTQSSYNEQFF